The present T cell receptor beta chain was sequenced within a study of chemoradiotherapy in HPV16-positive cancers. Comments on this clone: Its antigen is unknown.

Samples were taken several times over chemoradiotherapy. Profiled with immunoSEQ multiplex PCR; TCRdb holds only in-frame clones, not every one. The sample holds roughly 5,800 clones, roughly 73% seen once. The V gene's germline CDR1 is MNHNS and CDR2 SASEGT. This CDR3 spans 13 amino acids. V lost 3 bases and J lost 8, with 13 bases in between. Whole-study findings and limits: During treatment, candidate HPV-specific clones and E7-related motifs expanded in tumor. Better recurrence-free survival went with HPV-responsive T-cell expansion in HPV16-positive patients.

This clonotype was sampled from a human donor with HPV-associated anogenital cancer. This sample was taken from a patient who underwent chemoradiotherapy. This chain links TRBV6-1 with TRBJ1-2; perhaps TRBD1 as D (6 bases). The chain's CDR3 is CASSDRQDRGYTF. DNA of the CDR3: TGTGCCAGCAGTGACCGACAGGATCGAGGCTACACCTTC.